This section outlines one T cell receptor (beta chain) sequence together with its context. Antigen: not known. The data are from a study of PD-1 blockade in classical Hodgkin lymphoma. General study findings and limits: TCR diversity at baseline was reported to be reduced in newly diagnosed patients relative to healthy donors.

No patient escaped relapse after autologous stem cell transplantation, and brentuximab vedotin exposure varied. Using immunoSEQ multiplex PCR, the repertoire was profiled, and TCRdb retains in-frame clones only, with some absent. The table lists 90,000 to 100,000 clones, just under 95% of them singletons. Germline values: CDR1 MNHEY, CDR2 SVGAGI. The CDR3 runs to 11 residues. V was trimmed by 7 bases and J by 14 bases, leaving 17 bases between them. The starting material was peripheral blood mononuclear cells (PBMCs), obtained at baseline. The chain couples TRBV6-5 to TRBJ1-2, with D perhaps TRBD1 (5 bases). This TCR derives from a human donor with classical Hodgkin lymphoma. In nucleotides, the CDR3 is TGTGCCAGCATCTTCGCCGGGGCTCAAACCTTC. Translating it yields CASIFAGAQTF.